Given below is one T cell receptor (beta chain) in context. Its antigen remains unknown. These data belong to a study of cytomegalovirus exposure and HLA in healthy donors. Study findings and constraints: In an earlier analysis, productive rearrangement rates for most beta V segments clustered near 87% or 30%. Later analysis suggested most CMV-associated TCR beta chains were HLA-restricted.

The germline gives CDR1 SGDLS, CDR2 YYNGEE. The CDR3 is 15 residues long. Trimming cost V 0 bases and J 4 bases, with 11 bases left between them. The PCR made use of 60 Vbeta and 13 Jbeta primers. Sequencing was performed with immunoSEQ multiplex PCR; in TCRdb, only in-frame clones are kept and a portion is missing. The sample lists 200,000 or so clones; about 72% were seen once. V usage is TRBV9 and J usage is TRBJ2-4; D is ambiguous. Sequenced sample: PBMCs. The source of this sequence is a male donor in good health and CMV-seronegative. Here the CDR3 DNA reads TGTGCCAGCAGCGTAGGAGCTGCTACTAAAAACATTCAGTACTTC. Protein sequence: CASSVGAATKNIQYF.